The entry below describes one T cell receptor beta chain. Its antigen is not yet known. At one end, the junction sequence differs from germline, possibly due to a read error. Library prep was done by PCR. Sequencing instrument: Illumina HiSeq 2500. To reduce PCR and sequencing biases, unique molecular identifiers were incorporated into the TCR beta cDNA libraries. Every 1 to 10 million input T cells yielded 500,000 or so cDNA molecules, meaning each molecule approximated one T cell. The patient libraries were prepared and sequenced with the same protocol used for the earlier healthy control dataset. Samples belonging to the same batch were prepared together, multiplexed and sequenced on a shared HiSeq lane. Processing in the source paper ran as follows. Raw barcoded reads were processed with MIGEC, discarding single-read molecular identifier groups before consensus assembly and CDR3 extraction. Clonotype tables were post-analysed with VDJtools, normalizing diversity by down-sampling all datasets to the smallest sample size. In repertoire overlap clustering, CDR3 amino acid sequences, but not nucleotide sequences, were matched to correct batch-related cross-sample contamination. TCRdb ran its own pipeline on the public reads, namely fastp trimming at Q25 and MiXCR clone calling, and kept in-frame beta chains. Rows with a matching CDR3 protein are joined into one entry that keeps the most common DNA and genes. Clone size and V and J calls follow TCRdb, not the original study. The sample has approximately 770,000 distinct CDR3 sequences on record, 46% of them singletons. Together, the top ten hold approximately 4.4% of the sample.

The sample originates from a study of post-analysis software for immune sequencing data (dated by TCRdb to the mid-2010s). Background for the entire study: Disease courses on record covered relapsing-remitting, secondary progressive and progressive-relapsing multiple sclerosis, though some patients had no subtype annotation. The patient repertoires were compared against around eleven previously published healthy control repertoires obtained from donors aged about 6 to 26 years. A subset of samples was prepared in parallel using single-end sample barcoding, then pooled and co-amplified after Illumina adapter ligation.

To demonstrate the VDJtools post-analysis software, the study profiled TCR beta repertoires from the peripheral blood of approximately twelve young patients with multiple sclerosis. Multiple sclerosis patients were children and adolescents aged roughly 6 to 17 years. Results the study describes overall, beyond this receptor: Direct clustering with F measure revealed strong co-clustering of samples prepared in the same batch, which led to a batch-effect correction. Significantly lower normalized Chao1 diversity was found in multiple sclerosis patients than in controls, suggesting substantial peripheral T-cell clonal expansion. Roughly 5 TRBV segments, including TRBV5-6, TRBV5-1 and TRBV20-1, were significantly more frequent in patients than controls. The multiple sclerosis patient group was slightly younger than the control group.

Measured from the cysteine to the phenylalanine, the CDR3 is 17 residues long. Kept here is only the CDR3 DNA, which spans 51 bases and is read in frame from base 1. From the germline V gene, CDR1 is SGHTA and CDR2 is FQGNSA. The receptor's source is a girl between 5 and 17 years old with multiple sclerosis. Recombination linked TRBV7-2 to TRBJ2-5, with 8 junctional bases fitting TRBD2. Sequenced input: blood. The CDR3 amino acid sequence is: CAGSLDLAGLSYNEQYF. The DNA sequence is given as TGTGCCGGCAGCCTAGACCTAGCGGGCCTCTCCTACAATGAGCAGTACTTC.